This T cell receptor beta chain was recorded in a study of blood T cell repertoires in COVID-19. For the study at large: Sites in the United States, Italy and Spain provided acute and convalescent COVID-19 samples. The cDNA or gDNA used as material had been derived from T cells, B-cell-depleted T cells, or PBMCs.

The V gene lost 2 bases and the J gene lost 6 bases, with 9 bases spanning the gap. Per the germline V gene, CDR1 is SEHNR and CDR2 is FQNEAQ (reference sequence). The CDR3 is 13 amino acids. Authors' processing steps: From reference gene primer amplification, estimates of nucleated cell counts were derived. The data were produced by immunoSEQ multiplex PCR, yet TCRdb's version contains in-frame clones alone and is incomplete. V and J calls and clone size are as listed in that table; D and trimming were resolved from the DNA. In the table there are 190,000 or so clones, about 87% of which are singletons.

The sample taken for sequencing was peripheral blood. The clonotype comes from a woman younger than 30 who had recovered from COVID-19. The chain couples TRBV7-9 to TRBJ2-3, with D unresolved. CDR3 bases: TGTGCCAGCAGCTTATTCCCCGGGGATACGCAGTATTTT. Translated: CASSLFPGDTQYF.